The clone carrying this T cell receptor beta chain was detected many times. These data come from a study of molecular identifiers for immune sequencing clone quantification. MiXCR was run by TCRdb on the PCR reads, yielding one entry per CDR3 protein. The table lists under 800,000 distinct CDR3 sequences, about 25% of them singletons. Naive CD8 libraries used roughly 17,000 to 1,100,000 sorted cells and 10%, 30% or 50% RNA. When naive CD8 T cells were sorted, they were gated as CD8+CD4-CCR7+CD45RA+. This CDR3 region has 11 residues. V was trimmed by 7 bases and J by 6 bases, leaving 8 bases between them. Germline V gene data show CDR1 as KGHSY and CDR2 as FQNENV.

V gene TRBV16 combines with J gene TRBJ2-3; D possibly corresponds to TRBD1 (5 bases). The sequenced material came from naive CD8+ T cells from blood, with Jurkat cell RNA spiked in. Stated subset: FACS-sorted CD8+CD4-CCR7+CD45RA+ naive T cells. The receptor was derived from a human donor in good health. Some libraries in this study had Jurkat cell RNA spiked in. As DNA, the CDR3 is TGTGCCAGCACCCAGGGTGATACGCAGTATTTT. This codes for CASTQGDTQYF.